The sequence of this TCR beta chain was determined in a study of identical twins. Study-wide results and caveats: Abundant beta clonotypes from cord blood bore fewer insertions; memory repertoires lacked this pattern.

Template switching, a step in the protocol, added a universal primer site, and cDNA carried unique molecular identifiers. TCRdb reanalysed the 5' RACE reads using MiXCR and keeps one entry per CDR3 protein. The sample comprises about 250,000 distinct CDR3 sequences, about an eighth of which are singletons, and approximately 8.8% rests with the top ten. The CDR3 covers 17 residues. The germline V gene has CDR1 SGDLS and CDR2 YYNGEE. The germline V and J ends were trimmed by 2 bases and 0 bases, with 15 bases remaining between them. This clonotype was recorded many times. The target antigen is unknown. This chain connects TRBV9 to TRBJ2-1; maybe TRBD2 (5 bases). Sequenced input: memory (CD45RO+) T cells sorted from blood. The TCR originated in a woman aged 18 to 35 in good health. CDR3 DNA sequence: TGTGCCAGCAGCGTGGGATTAGCGTGGAGCTCCTACAATGAGCAGTTCTTC. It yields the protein CASSVGLAWSSYNEQFF.